The 18 T cell receptor beta chains below were found in one sample sequenced in a study of cytomegalovirus exposure and HLA in healthy donors. Sequencing was performed with immunoSEQ multiplex PCR; in TCRdb, only in-frame clones are kept and a portion is missing. Of approximately 59,000 clones listed, roughly 92% are singletons. Sequences were obtained from PBMCs. These receptors were collected from a man between 18 and 29 years old in good health and CMV-seropositive.

This clone was seen only once. The rearrangement uses TRBV28 and TRBJ1-1; D might be TRBD1 (6 bases). The CDR3 contains 15 residues. V gave up 2 bases and J gave up 4 bases, with 14 bases separating them. Germline V lookup: CDR1 MDHEN, CDR2 SYDVKM. CDR3 nucleotides: TGTGCCAGCAGTTTAAGGACAGCGGTGTTCACTGAAGCTTTCTTT. Protein: CASSLRTAVFTEAFF.

The chain has TRBV27 and TRBJ2-6; 7 positions match TRBD1. The germline V gene encodes CDR1 MNHEY and CDR2 SMNVEV (reference sequence). With 5 bases clipped from V and 0 bases from J, the junction kept 4 bases outside the gene matches. The CDR3 runs to 16 residues. The CDR3 is CASSGGQISGANVLTF. DNA of the CDR3: TGTGCCAGCAGTGGGGGACAGATCTCTGGGGCCAACGTCCTGACTTTC.

The rearrangement uses TRBV7-2 and TRBJ2-5; TRBD1 aligns across 9 bases. Germline V gene data show CDR1 as SGHTA and CDR2 as FQGNSA. After removal of 3 bases from V and 5 bases from J, the junction contained 4 bases not matched to a gene. The CDR3 covers 14 residues. CDR3 in DNA: TGTGCCAGCAGCTTCGACAGGGGGAGGGAGACCCAGTACTTC. It translates to CASSFDRGRETQYF.

V and J are TRBV2 and TRBJ2-2, with 8 bases identical to TRBD2. Germline lookup yields CDR1 SNHLY and CDR2 FYNNEI. V shed 0 bases, J shed 5 bases, and the junction held 11 bases outside the gene matches. The CDR3 covers 18 residues. The CDR3 reads CASSEARRAGVLTGELFF. The DNA of the CDR3 is TGTGCCAGCAGTGAAGCGCGTCGAGCGGGAGTGTTGACCGGGGAGCTGTTTTTT.

The chain combines TRBV29-1 with TRBJ1-2; TRBD1 agrees at 7 bases. The length of the CDR3 is 13 residues. Trimming took 8 bases from V and 5 from J; bases not matched to a gene: 11. The germline CDR1 and CDR2 sequences are SQVTM and ANQGSEA. The DNA for the CDR3 is TGCAGCACCGAAGGGGGACAGTCATATGGCTACACCTTC. Its protein is CSTEGGQSYGYTF. The full variable domain, rest sourced from reference TRBV29-1 and TRBJ1-2, is SAVISQKPSRDICQRGTSLTIQCQVDSQVTMMFWYRQQPGQSLTLIATANQGSEATYESGFVIDKFPISRPNLTFSTLTVSNMSPEDSSIYLCSTEGGQSYGYTFGSGTRLTVV.

V and J are TRBV28 and TRBJ2-1, with 8 bases matching TRBD2. After removal of 6 bases from V and 0 bases from J, the junction contained 4 bases not matched to a gene. The CDR3 extends over 15 amino acids. From germline, CDR1 is MDHEN and CDR2 SYDVKM. The CDR3 loop is CASRGGRPSYNEQFF. CDR3 bases: TGTGCCAGCAGAGGCGGGAGGCCCTCCTACAATGAGCAGTTCTTC.

The chain combines TRBV2 with TRBJ2-7, with D unresolved. Germline lookup yields CDR1 SNHLY and CDR2 FYNNEI. Trimming shortened V by 7 bases and J by 5 bases, and 21 bases separated the two germline ends. The CDR3 is 15 residues long. The CDR3 sequence: CASITGQTTYHEQYF. CDR3 DNA sequence: TGTGCCAGCATCACTGGGCAGACAACCTACCACGAGCAGTACTTC.

The V call is TRBV2, the J call TRBJ2-5, with a weak D call TRBD2 (5 bases). With 3 bases removed from V and 5 bases from J, the gap between germline ends came to 13 bases. This CDR3 region has 14 residues. Germline values: CDR1 SNHLY, CDR2 FYNNEI. CDR3 region: CASSDGVNGETQYF. CDR3 nucleotides: TGTGCCAGCAGTGACGGGGTCAACGGGGAGACCCAGTACTTC.

The chain has TRBV7-6 and TRBJ2-1; tentative D call: TRBD2 (6 bases). V lost 4 bases to trimming and J lost 1 base, with 8 bases between them. There are 14 residues in the CDR3. Germline CDR1 SGHVS, CDR2 FNYEAQ. The CDR3 is CASSSGLSYNEQFF. The CDR3 DNA is TGTGCCAGCAGCTCGGGACTTTCCTACAATGAGCAGTTCTTC.

V and J are TRBV19 and TRBJ1-1; D possibly corresponds to TRBD1 (6 bases). Deletions cut 3 bases from V and 2 bases from J, with 13 bases between. Germline V gives CDR1 LNHDA, CDR2 SQIVND (reference sequence). The CDR3 is 15 residues long. As DNA, the CDR3 is TGTGCCAGTAGTATTAGGGGGACACGAAACACTGAAGCTTTCTTT. Translated, it gives CASSIRGTRNTEAFF.

The genes are TRBV10-3 and TRBJ2-1, with TRBD1 matching over 9 bases. The V segment lost 5 bases and the J segment 6 bases; nucleotides outside the gene matches: 5. The V gene's germline CDR1 is ENHRY and CDR2 SYGVKD. This CDR3 is 14 amino acids long. CDR3 DNA sequence: TGTGCCATCAGTCACGGACAGGGGAGCAATGAGCAGTTCTTC. This translates into CAISHGQGSNEQFF.

This sequence joins TRBV7-2 and TRBJ2-1; no clear D. V shed 3 bases and J shed 5 bases, with 8 bases lying between them. The CDR3 is 13 residues long. CDR1 is SGHTA and CDR2 is FQGNSA in the germline V gene. This chain's CDR3 is CASSLPVNNEQFF. In DNA form, the CDR3 reads TGTGCCAGCAGCTTGCCGGTCAACAATGAGCAGTTCTTC. The variable domain in full, completed from reference TRBV7-2 and TRBJ2-1, reads GAGVSQSPSNKVTEKGKDVELRCDPISGHTALYWYRQSLGQGLEFLIYFQGNSAPDKSGLPSDRFSAERTGGSVSTLTIQRTQQEDSAVYLCASSLPVNNEQFFGPGTRLTVL.

The chain is built from TRBV9 and TRBJ2-4, with D possibly TRBD1 on 5 matching bases. This CDR3 has 16 amino acids. Germline lookup yields CDR1 SGDLS and CDR2 YYNGEE. Trimming left V 0 bases short and J 0 bases short, with 10 bases between. The CDR3 region is CASSVGQQLAKNIQYF. CDR3 bases: TGTGCCAGCAGCGTAGGACAGCAGCTAGCCAAAAACATTCAGTACTTC.

This clone appeared a few times. The chain employs TRBV6-4 and TRBJ2-1, with 12 bases lining up with TRBD2. The V segment lost 0 bases and the J segment 8 bases; nucleotides outside the gene matches: 2. This CDR3 is built from 15 residues. The germline V gene encodes CDR1 MRHNA and CDR2 SNTAGT. This CDR3 reads CASSDSTSGSHEQFF. The CDR3, as DNA: TGTGCCAGCAGTGACTCGACTAGCGGGAGCCATGAGCAGTTCTTC.

The chain recombines TRBV18 with TRBJ1-5, with TRBD1 as a possible D gene (6 bases). The V end was cut by 3 bases, the J end by 4 bases, with 10 bases between. Germline CDR1 KGHSH, CDR2 LQKENI. The CDR3 sequence is 14 residues long. The CDR3 DNA reads as TGTGCCAGCTCACCTATTCAGGGGAATCAGCCCCAGCATTTT. Protein product: CASSPIQGNQPQHF.

This sequence joins TRBV5-1 and TRBJ1-5; D may be TRBD1 (5 bases). The germline V gene has CDR1 SGHRS and CDR2 YFSETQ. Trimming removed 2 bases from V and 7 bases from J, with 10 bases in between. CDR3 size: 13 residues. CDR3 coding DNA: TGCGCCAGCAGCTTAGCGGGGGGGCAGCCCCAGCATTTT. This translates into CASSLAGGQPQHF.

This chain uses TRBV11-2 with TRBJ2-1; the match to TRBD2 covers 14 bases. The CDR3 loop spans 18 amino acids. From germline, CDR1 is SGHAT and CDR2 FQNNGV. V shed 4 bases, J shed 1 base, and the junction held 6 bases outside the gene matches. In DNA form, the CDR3 reads TGTGCCAGCAGCTGGGGACTAGCGGGAGCGGTATCCTACAATGAGCAGTTCTTC. This gives the protein CASSWGLAGAVSYNEQFF.

The J gene is TRBJ2-3, the V gene TRBV5-4, with D perhaps matching TRBD1 (5 bases). This CDR3 contains 14 residues. Between the trimmed V and J ends, which lost 6 bases and 3 bases, there was a span of 14 bases. Germline V gene sequence: CDR1 SGHNT, CDR2 YYREEE (reference sequence). Written as DNA, the CDR3 is TGTGCCAGCACCACCCAGGGAAGGACAGATACGCAGTATTTT. This sequence encodes CASTTQGRTDTQYF.